The 8 T cell receptor beta chains listed next were all sequenced from one sample in a study of CD8+CD57+ T cells in acquired aplastic anemia. Genomic DNA was employed as the template in profiling TCR beta VDJ and CDR3. TCRdb called the reads again in MiXCR, with one record for every CDR3 protein. There are some 210,000 distinct CDR3 sequences in the sample; around 60% occur only once, and approximately 30% lies in the top ten. Source material: sorted CD4+, CD8+, or CD8+CD57+ T cells (not recorded which) from PBMCs. All receptors derive from a human donor in good health.

A word on this clonotype: One end of the junction varies from germline; a read error may be responsible. The CDR3 bases are TGTGCCAGCAGTTACGGGCTAGGGTTCTCTGGGGCCAACGTCCTGACTTTC. As protein: CASSYGLGFSGANVLTF. The gene calls are TRBV10-3 and TRBJ2-6; the D is unclear. This CDR3 has 17 residues. From germline, CDR1 is ENHRY and CDR2 SYGVKD.

V gene TRBV7-6 combines with J gene TRBJ1-2; D is perhaps TRBD1 (5 bases). Germline V lookup: CDR1 SGHVS, CDR2 FNYEAQ. Trimming cost V 2 bases and J 8 bases, with 18 bases left between them. The CDR3 runs 15 residues. CDR3 amino acids: CASSLLAEGTEGYTF. Here the CDR3 DNA reads TGTGCCAGCAGCTTATTGGCGGAAGGGACGGAAGGCTACACCTTC.

The chain couples TRBV10-3 to TRBJ1-6; the D gene is possibly TRBD1 (5 bases). Trimming stripped 10 bases from V and 9 bases from J, with 16 bases between. CDR1 and CDR2 (germline): ENHRY, SYGVKD. CDR3 size: 13 residues. The CDR3 DNA sequence: TGTGCCAGCAGCGTTCGGGGGATTTCACCCCTCCACTTT. Protein sequence: CASSVRGISPLHF.

A remark on this clonotype: This CDR3 fails to terminate in the conserved phenylalanine or tryptophan, so it likely reflects a read error. The genes are TRBV20-1 and TRBJ2-3; D possibly corresponds to TRBD1 (5 bases). This CDR3 is 14 amino acids long. Germline assignment: CDR1 DFQATT and CDR2 SNEGSKA (reference sequence). The CDR3 sequence is CGARLVDSTATQYV. CDR3 in DNA: TGCGGTGCTAGACTCGTTGACAGCACAGCTACGCAGTATGTT.

This clonotype has a count of ten or more. The chain joins TRBV7-2 to TRBJ2-1, with D tentatively TRBD1 (6 bases). This CDR3 is built from 14 residues. The germline gives CDR1 SGHTA, CDR2 FQGNSA. Deletions cut 4 bases from V and 7 bases from J, with 14 bases between. CDR3 coding DNA: TGTGCCAGCAGCTCCGACAGGTACGGTAATGAGCAGTTCTTC. As protein: CASSSDRYGNEQFF.

This clonotype was observed a single time. The chain links TRBV7-9 to TRBJ2-1, with TRBD2 identical over 13 bases. The germline V gene encodes CDR1 SEHNR and CDR2 FQNEAQ (reference sequence). The CDR3 is 16 amino acids. J was trimmed by 5 bases and V by 8 bases; bases with no gene match: 9. Here the CDR3 DNA reads TGTGCCAGCCGTTCCGGGACTAGCGGGGTGAACAATGAGCAGTTCTTC. It yields the protein CASRSGTSGVNNEQFF.

The chain is built from TRBV20-1 and TRBJ2-5, with 7 bases lining up with TRBD2. V gave up 1 base and J gave up 0 bases; unmatched junction bases: 2. This CDR3 region has 14 residues. Per germline, CDR1 DFQATT and CDR2 SNEGSKA (reference sequence). CDR3 in DNA: TGCAGTGCTAGAGGGGGACTAAACCAAGAGACCCAGTACTTC. This translates into CSARGGLNQETQYF.

The V call is TRBV5-6, the J call TRBJ1-2; D is unclear. CDR1 and CDR2 (germline): SGHDT, YYEEEE. The germline V and J ends were trimmed by 0 bases and 1 base, with 10 bases remaining between them. CDR3 size: 15 residues. In nucleotides, the CDR3 is TGTGCCAGCAGCTTGGTGACGGCTCTTAACTATGGCTACACCTTC. This gives the protein CASSLVTALNYGYTF. Complete variable domain (other parts from reference TRBV5-6 and TRBJ1-2): DAGVTQSPTHLIKTRGQQVTLRCSPKSGHDTVSWYQQALGQGPQFIFQYYEEEERQRGNFPDRFSGHQFPNYSSELNVNALLLGDSALYLCASSLVTALNYGYTFGSGTRLTVV.